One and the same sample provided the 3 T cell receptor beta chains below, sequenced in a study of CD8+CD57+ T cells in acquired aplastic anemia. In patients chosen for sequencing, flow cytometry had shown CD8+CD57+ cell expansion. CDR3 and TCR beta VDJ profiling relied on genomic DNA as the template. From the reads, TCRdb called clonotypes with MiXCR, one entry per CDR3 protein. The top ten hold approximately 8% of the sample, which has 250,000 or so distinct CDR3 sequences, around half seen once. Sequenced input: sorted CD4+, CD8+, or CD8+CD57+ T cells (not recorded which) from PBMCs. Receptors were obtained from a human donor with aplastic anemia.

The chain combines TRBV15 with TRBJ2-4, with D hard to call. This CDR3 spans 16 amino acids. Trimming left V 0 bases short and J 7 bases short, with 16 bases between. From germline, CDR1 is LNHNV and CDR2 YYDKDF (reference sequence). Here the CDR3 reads CATSRDLRYEVNIQYF. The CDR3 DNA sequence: TGTGCCACCAGCAGAGACTTGCGGTATGAGGTGAACATTCAGTACTTC. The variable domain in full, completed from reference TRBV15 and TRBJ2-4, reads DAMVIQNPRYQVTQFGKPVTLSCSQTLNHNVMYWYQQKSSQAPKLLFHYYDKDFNNEADTPDNFQSRRPNTSFCFLDIRSPGLGDTAMYLCATSRDLRYEVNIQYFGAGTRLSVL.

CDR3 DNA: TGTGCCAGCAGCTTAACGCCGGGACAAAGGCTCTACAATGAGCAGTTCTTC. The encoded protein is CASSLTPGQRLYNEQFF. The V call is TRBV7-3, the J call TRBJ2-1; D might be TRBD1 (6 bases). This CDR3 spans 17 amino acids. V gave up 0 bases and J gave up 3 bases, with 15 bases separating them. Germline-derived CDR1 and CDR2 are SGHTA and FQGTGA.

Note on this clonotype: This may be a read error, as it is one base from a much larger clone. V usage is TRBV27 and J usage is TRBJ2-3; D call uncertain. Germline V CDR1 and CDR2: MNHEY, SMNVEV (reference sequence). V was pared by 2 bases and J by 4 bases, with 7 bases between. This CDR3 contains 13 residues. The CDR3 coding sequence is TGTGCCAGCAGTTTAACCGTCGCAGATACGCAGTATTTT. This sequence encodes CASSLTVADTQYF.